The 6 T cell receptor beta chains reported below all come from one sample, sequenced in a study of regulatory T cells in long-lasting Graves disease. Time point specified: persistent/refractory GD, antithyroid drugs over 5 years with positive TRAb. Extracted RNA from PBMCs served as the source of the TCR library. Researchers made TCR beta libraries by using iRepertoire HTBI primers and running Arm-PCR on CDR3 regions. TCRdb re-called the multiplex PCR reads through MiXCR, storing one row per CDR3 protein. The profile covers under 500,000 distinct CDR3 sequences, with more than 20% appearing a single time and around 20% taken by the ten largest. The specimen was peripheral blood mononuclear cells (PBMCs), collected when the disease was refractory, from a patient treated with antithyroid drugs. All receptors derive from a female donor with Graves disease.

This clonotype has at least ten counts. CDR3 sequence reads: CASSEVVAGNTGELFF. The CDR3 DNA reads as TGTGCCAGCAGTGAAGTCGTAGCGGGAAACACCGGGGAGCTGTTTTTT. This chain links TRBV2 with TRBJ2-2, with 8 bases aligning to TRBD2. This CDR3 has 16 amino acids. In germline, CDR1 is SNHLY, CDR2 FYNNEI. V lost 1 base to trimming and J lost 2 bases; unmatched junction nucleotides: 3.

In this sample, this clonotype turned up many times. This chain links TRBV6-4 with TRBJ1-4, with 9 bases fitting TRBD1. Germline trimming cut 7 bases from V and 5 bases from J; bases unmatched to any gene: 14. The V gene's germline CDR1 is MRHNA and CDR2 SNTAGT. The CDR3 has 17 amino acids. CDR3 bases: TGTGCCAGCAATCCTCCCGGGACAGGGAAAAGAAATGAAAAACTGTTTTTT. Translated, it gives CASNPPGTGKRNEKLFF.

This clonotype was observed many times. CDR3 sequence reads: CASSYSKGNTEAFF. CDR3 in DNA: TGTGCCAGCAGTTACTCGAAGGGTAACACTGAAGCTTTCTTT. This chain uses TRBV6-9 with TRBJ1-1; no reliable D call. The CDR3 consists of 14 residues. Germline V gives CDR1 MNHGY, CDR2 SVAAGI. V dropped 3 bases and J dropped 2 bases, with 10 bases sitting between them.

Here the CDR3 DNA reads TGTGCCAGCAGTTTAAAGACAGGTCAAGAGACCCAGTACTTC. Protein product: CASSLKTGQETQYF. The rearrangement uses TRBV27 and TRBJ2-5; maybe TRBD1 (6 bases). Germline V gene sequence: CDR1 MNHEY, CDR2 SMNVEV (reference sequence). The V end was cut by 2 bases, the J end by 2 bases, with 9 bases between. This CDR3 is built from 14 residues.

V gene TRBV4-3 combines with J gene TRBJ1-1; D unclear. Germline assignment: CDR1 LGHNA and CDR2 YSLEER. Trimming shortened V by 0 bases and J by 1 base, and 27 bases separated the two germline ends. The CDR3 covers 21 residues. The CDR3 DNA reads TGCGCCAGCAGCCAAGACCTGTGGTCCTTTGGGTCGGATTCGCAGAACACTGAAGCTTTCTTT. This gives the protein CASSQDLWSFGSDSQNTEAFF.

This chain joins TRBV3-1 and TRBJ1-2, with TRBD1 matching 7 bases. The CDR3 spans 14 residues. The germline V gene encodes CDR1 LGHDT and CDR2 YNNKEL (reference sequence). Trimming at V came to 5 bases and at J to 7 bases, leaving 10 bases not matched to a gene. CDR3 bases: TGTGCCAGCAGCTACCGAGACAGGGACGGTGGCTACACCTTC. This encodes CASSYRDRDGGYTF.